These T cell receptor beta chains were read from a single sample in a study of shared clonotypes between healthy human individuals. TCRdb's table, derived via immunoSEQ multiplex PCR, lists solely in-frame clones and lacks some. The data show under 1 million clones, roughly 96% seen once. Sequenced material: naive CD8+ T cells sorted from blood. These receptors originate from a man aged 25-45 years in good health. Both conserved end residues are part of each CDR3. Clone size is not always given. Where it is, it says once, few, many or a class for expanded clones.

CDR3 protein: CASSLGRKSSYEQYF
clone size: -
V gene: TRBV27
J gene: TRBJ2-7
CDR3 length: 15

CDR3 protein: CASSQVSGRDSNEQFF
clone size: -
V gene: TRBV4-3
J gene: TRBJ2-1
CDR3 length: 16

CDR3 protein: CASAESPRSYNEQFF
clone size: -
V gene: TRBV9
J gene: TRBJ2-1
CDR3 length: 15

CDR3 protein: CASSHSGRTIAAMNTGELFF
clone size: -
V gene: TRBV13
J gene: TRBJ2-2
CDR3 length: 20

CDR3 protein: CASSSPTYEQYF
clone size: -
V gene: TRBV28
J gene: TRBJ2-7
CDR3 length: 12

CDR3 protein: CAISESTSGDNLYEQYF
clone size: -
V gene: TRBV10-3
J gene: TRBJ2-7
CDR3 length: 17

CDR3 protein: CASSSPWGTSYEQYF
clone size: -
V gene: TRBV27
J gene: TRBJ2-7
CDR3 length: 15

CDR3 protein: CASSLVAGGTYEQFF
clone size: -
V gene: TRBV7-2
J gene: TRBJ2-1
CDR3 length: 15

CDR3 protein: CASRGTSREALTDTQYF
clone size: -
V gene: TRBV5-1
J gene: TRBJ2-3
CDR3 length: 17

CDR3 protein: CASSLWGKDTQYF
clone size: -
V gene: TRBV27
J gene: TRBJ2-3
CDR3 length: 13

CDR3 protein: CASGVHGELFF
clone size: -
V gene: TRBV25-1
J gene: TRBJ2-2
CDR3 length: 11

CDR3 protein: CASSLGQGANIQYF
clone size: -
V gene: TRBV11-3
J gene: TRBJ2-4
CDR3 length: 14

CDR3 protein: CAWSVFNREEFF
clone size: -
V gene: TRBV30
J gene: TRBJ1-4
CDR3 length: 12

CDR3 protein: CASRPKGGGPYEQYF
clone size: -
V gene: TRBV27
J gene: TRBJ2-7
CDR3 length: 15

CDR3 protein: CASSAATQGKNTEAFF
clone size: -
V gene: TRBV11-2
J gene: TRBJ1-1
CDR3 length: 16

CDR3 protein: CASSLYTGELFF
clone size: -
V gene: TRBV6-5
J gene: TRBJ2-2
CDR3 length: 12

CDR3 protein: CASSPGAETAGNTIYF
clone size: -
V gene: TRBV4-2
J gene: TRBJ1-3
CDR3 length: 16

CDR3 protein: CASSQGPFPGTDGYTF
clone size: once
V gene: TRBV4-1
J gene: TRBJ1-2
CDR3 length: 16

CDR3 protein: CASSLGPWGDTSNQPQHF
clone size: once
V gene: TRBV7-6
J gene: TRBJ1-5
CDR3 length: 18

CDR3 protein: CSVRRAGGAYEQYF
clone size: -
V gene: TRBV29-1
J gene: TRBJ2-7
CDR3 length: 14

CDR3 protein: CASSELAFQDTQYF
clone size: -
V gene: TRBV27
J gene: TRBJ2-3
CDR3 length: 14

CDR3 protein: CASSLIIPGGQETQYF
clone size: -
V gene: TRBV7-9
J gene: TRBJ2-5
CDR3 length: 16

CDR3 protein: CASRSPLTRGETQYF
clone size: -
V gene: TRBV7-6
J gene: TRBJ2-5
CDR3 length: 15

CDR3 protein: CASSLDRGRIYEQYF
clone size: -
V gene: TRBV7-9
J gene: TRBJ2-7
CDR3 length: 15

CDR3 protein: CASSGRAGAFF
clone size: -
V gene: TRBV9
J gene: TRBJ1-1
CDR3 length: 11

CDR3 protein: CASSPTQGPDEQYF
clone size: -
V gene: TRBV7-9
J gene: TRBJ2-7
CDR3 length: 14

CDR3 protein: CASKEADYSNQPQHF
clone size: -
V gene: TRBV19
J gene: TRBJ1-5
CDR3 length: 15

CDR3 protein: CASSSGTGGGYEQYF
clone size: -
V gene: TRBV27
J gene: TRBJ2-7
CDR3 length: 15

CDR3 protein: CASSILAAQETQYF
clone size: -
V gene: TRBV19
J gene: TRBJ2-5
CDR3 length: 14

CDR3 protein: CASSPLSNQPQHF
clone size: -
V gene: TRBV4-1
J gene: TRBJ1-5
CDR3 length: 13

CDR3 protein: CASSLSVVTVKDGYTF
clone size: -
V gene: TRBV5-1
J gene: TRBJ1-2
CDR3 length: 16

CDR3 protein: CASSLLATGQNEQYF
clone size: once
V gene: TRBV28
J gene: TRBJ2-7
CDR3 length: 15